These 24 T cell receptor beta chains came from one sample sequenced in a study of T cells after yellow fever vaccination. TCRdb recomputed calls from the 5' RACE reads with MiXCR, one row per CDR3 protein. The sample includes some 340,000 distinct CDR3 sequences, over 8.5% of them seen just once. The sequenced sample was CD4+ T cells sorted from PBMCs, obtained 45 days after the yellow fever booster vaccination. The receptors originated from a man between 18 and 29 years old who received the YFV17D yellow fever vaccine.

This clonotype was observed a handful of times. J is TRBJ2-5 and V is TRBV7-8, with 8 bases matching TRBD2. CDR3 length: 15 amino acids. The junction had 10 bases not matched to a gene; V was cut back by 5 bases and J by 5 bases. From germline, CDR1 is SGHVS and CDR2 FQNEAQ. In DNA form, the CDR3 reads TGTGCCAGCAGCACTCTCGGGGGGGCCGTTGAGACCCAGTACTTC. This sequence encodes CASSTLGGAVETQYF.

This clonotype appeared a few times. The chain combines TRBV27 with TRBJ2-7; D uncertain. Deletions cut 9 bases from V and 5 bases from J, with 17 bases between. The CDR3 is 13 residues long. Germline CDR1 is MNHEY and CDR2 is SMNVEV (reference sequence). The CDR3 spells CASPLQSVNEQYF. CDR3 sequence (DNA): TGTGCCAGTCCCTTACAGAGCGTAAACGAGCAGTACTTC.

V usage is TRBV7-9 and J usage is TRBJ1-4; no firm D call. The CDR3 contains 15 residues. The V gene lost 0 bases and the J gene lost 3 bases, with 8 bases spanning the gap. In germline, CDR1 is SEHNR, CDR2 FQNEAQ (reference sequence). For the CDR3, the DNA is TGTGCCAGCAGCTTAGCGGCAGCCCCTAATGAAAAACTGTTTTTT. This gives the protein CASSLAAAPNEKLFF. The full variable domain, in which reference TRBV7-9 and TRBJ1-4 provide the parts outside the CDR3, is DTGVSQNPRHKITKRGQNVTFRCDPISEHNRLYWYRQTLGQGPEFLTYFQNEAQLEKSRLLSDRFSAERPKGSFSTLEIQRTEQGDSAMYLCASSLAAAPNEKLFFGSGTQLSVL.

The chain joins TRBV5-6 to TRBJ1-1; D gene ambiguous. With 6 bases removed from V and 1 base from J, the gap between germline ends came to 7 bases. Germline values: CDR1 SGHDT, CDR2 YYEEEE. CDR3 length: 12 residues. Written as DNA, the CDR3 is TGTGCCAGCACGCGAGGGAACACTGAAGCTTTCTTT. Its translation is CASTRGNTEAFF. Supplemented by reference TRBV5-6 and TRBJ1-1, the full variable domain reads DAGVTQSPTHLIKTRGQQVTLRCSPKSGHDTVSWYQQALGQGPQFIFQYYEEEERQRGNFPDRFSGHQFPNYSSELNVNALLLGDSALYLCASTRGNTEAFFGQGTRLTVV.

A few counts support this clonotype. The chain carries TRBV27 and TRBJ2-7; D assignment may be TRBD1 or TRBD2 (5 bases each). Germline values: CDR1 MNHEY, CDR2 SMNVEV (reference sequence). V was cut by 4 bases and J by 7 bases, with 17 bases left in between. CDR3 size: 14 residues. CDR3 nucleotide sequence: TGTGCCAGCAGTTCAAACGGGGCCCCGGGTGAGCAGTACGTC. As protein: CASSSNGAPGEQYV.

This clonotype was seen a few times. The chain links TRBV20-1 to TRBJ1-2; the D gene is possibly TRBD1 (5 bases). V was cut by 6 bases and J by 1 base, with 18 bases left in between. Germline CDR1 DFQATT, CDR2 SNEGSKA (reference sequence). There are 15 residues in the CDR3. CDR3 DNA sequence: TGCAGTGCCCACGGCCGGGGACGCTTTAACTATGGCTACACCTTC. Encoded protein: CSAHGRGRFNYGYTF.

In its sample, this clonotype was seen many times. This chain links TRBV5-1 with TRBJ2-3, with TRBD2 matching 11 bases. This CDR3 comprises 16 residues. CDR1 is SGHRS and CDR2 is YFSETQ in the germline V gene. Unmatched junction bases numbered 5, after V lost 3 bases and J lost 2 bases. The CDR3 region is CASSSLAGGLTDTQYF. The CDR3 region has the DNA TGCGCCAGCAGCTCGCTAGCGGGGGGACTCACAGATACGCAGTATTTT.

This chain connects TRBV21-1 to TRBJ1-6. TRBV21-1 is a listed pseudogene. This CDR3 is 17 amino acids long. CDR3 residues: CASSTNDGSSYNSPLHF. The CDR3 DNA sequence: TGTGCCAGCAGCACCAATGACGGCAGCTCCTATAATTCACCCCTCCACTTT.

This clonotype came up a few times. The CDR3 here is CASSETMTGFVYGYTF. DNA of the CDR3: TGTGCCAGCTCAGAGACCATGACAGGGTTCGTCTATGGCTACACCTTC. The chain joins TRBV18 to TRBJ1-2; TRBD1 matches at 7 bases. The junction had 13 bases not matched to a gene; V was cut back by 5 bases and J by 4 bases. Germline lookup yields CDR1 KGHSH and CDR2 LQKENI. The CDR3 extends over 16 amino acids.

This clonotype was counted a single time. The V and J genes are TRBV6-6 and TRBJ2-3; D gene ambiguous. The ends were cut back, 6 bases at V and 2 bases at J, with 15 bases in the middle. The germline gives CDR1 MNHNY, CDR2 SVGAGI (reference sequence). The CDR3 is 15 residues long. DNA of the CDR3: TGTGCCAGCAGAGCCTCACCGGTTAACACAGATACGCAGTATTTT. Translation: CASRASPVNTDTQYF.

This clonotype was detected ten times or more. The chain is built from TRBV12-3 or TRBV12-4 and TRBJ2-2; D is tentatively TRBD1 or TRBD2 (5 bases each). This CDR3 is 14 amino acids long. V was cut by 5 bases and J by 2 bases, with 9 bases left in between. CDR3 bases: TGTGCCAGCAGTAAACGGGACAACACCGGGGAGCTGTTTTTT. This encodes CASSKRDNTGELFF.

This clonotype occurred a few times. The CDR3 protein is CASSNTPAQGRAEQYV. CDR3 DNA sequence: TGTGCCAGCAGCAACACACCCGCGCAGGGACGGGCCGAGCAGTACGTC. This chain joins TRBV7-8 and TRBJ2-7; the D call may be TRBD1 or TRBD2 (5 bases each). Trimming took 5 bases from V and 6 from J, leaving 23 bases between them. CDR1 is SGHVS, CDR2 FQNEAQ, per germline. The CDR3 is made up of 16 amino acids.

This clonotype was picked up a small number of times. The chain recombines TRBV12-3 or TRBV12-4 with TRBJ1-5; D is unclear. Trimming took off 7 bases at V and 3 bases at J, with 7 bases between the two ends. CDR3 length equals 12 residues. This CDR3 reads CASNSNNQPQHF. The DNA for the CDR3 is TGTGCCAGCAACAGTAACAATCAGCCCCAGCATTTT.

This clonotype has a handful of counts. The gene calls are TRBV6-6 and TRBJ1-1, with unresolved D. Germline values: CDR1 MNHNY, CDR2 SVGAGI (reference sequence). This CDR3 comprises 14 residues. V was pared by 0 bases and J by 5 bases, with 10 bases between. The CDR3 region is CASSYSLGGTEAFF. The CDR3 DNA reads TGTGCCAGCAGTTACTCGCTGGGAGGGACTGAAGCTTTCTTT.

At least ten counts were recorded for this clonotype. The J gene is TRBJ2-7, the V gene TRBV6-6; no firm D call. Germline values: CDR1 MNHNY, CDR2 SVGAGI (reference sequence). The CDR3 is 13 amino acids. V dropped 2 bases and J dropped 4 bases, with 9 bases sitting between them. CDR3 sequence (DNA): TGTGCCAGCAGTTACGCCAGAAAATACGAGCAGTACTTC. This sequence encodes CASSYARKYEQYF.

This rearrangement joins TRBV28 to TRBJ1-2; D unresolved. Germline V gives CDR1 MDHEN, CDR2 SYDVKM. V was cut by 4 bases and J by 2 bases, with 8 bases left in between. The CDR3 runs to 13 residues. CDR3 bases: TGTGCCAGCAGTTCCGACGGCAACTATGGCTACACCTTC. Its translation is CASSSDGNYGYTF.

In its sample, this clonotype was seen many times. CDR3 sequence: CASRPLGLANEQYV. The CDR3 DNA reads as TGTGCCAGCAGGCCGCTAGGACTAGCTAACGAGCAGTACGTC. The chain joins TRBV25-1 to TRBJ2-7; 8 bases line up with TRBD2. The CDR3 has 14 residues. Per the germline V gene, CDR1 is MGHDK and CDR2 is SYGVNS. V gave up 6 bases and J gave up 5 bases; unmatched junction bases: 9.

The CDR3 bases are TGTGCTAGTGGGTCACAGGGCCCAGATACGCAGTATTTT. Translation: CASGSQGPDTQYF. This rearrangement joins TRBV12-5 to TRBJ2-3, with D possibly TRBD1 on 6 matching bases. Germline V CDR1 and CDR2: LGHNT, FRNRAP. The CDR3 runs 13 residues. V lost 6 bases to trimming and J lost 4 bases, with 11 bases between them.

This clonotype was seen a few times. The chain recombines TRBV5-1 with TRBJ2-1, with 11 bases fitting TRBD1. The CDR3 is 14 residues long. V shed 2 bases, J shed 8 bases, and the junction held 3 bases outside the gene matches. CDR1 and CDR2 from the germline V gene are SGHRS and YFSETQ. Here the CDR3 reads CASSFGTGGYEQFF. The CDR3 coding sequence is TGCGCCAGCAGCTTCGGGACAGGGGGGTATGAGCAGTTCTTC.

V is TRBV25-1 and J is TRBJ1-5, with D perhaps TRBD1 (6 bases). The CDR3 runs 14 residues. V dropped 7 bases and J dropped 4 bases, with 14 bases sitting between them. Germline CDR1 is MGHDK and CDR2 is SYGVNS. In DNA form, the CDR3 reads TGTGCCAGCATGGGGCAGGGGCGGAATCAGCCCCAGCATTTT. It translates to CASMGQGRNQPQHF.

This clonotype has only a few counts. The chain recombines TRBV6-2 or TRBV6-3 with TRBJ2-1, with a possible D match to TRBD2 (6 bases). V lost 2 bases to trimming and J lost 5 bases, with 13 bases between them. Per the germline V gene, CDR1 is MNHEY and CDR2 is SVGEGT. This CDR3 contains 15 residues. DNA of the CDR3: TGTGCCAGCAGTTACGGGGGGACTGGAAACAATGAGCAGTTCTTC. Protein sequence: CASSYGGTGNNEQFF.

This clonotype was seen a few times. The chain carries TRBV7-2 and TRBJ2-1; 11 bases are a match to TRBD2. The CDR3 length is 17 residues. The trim removed 5 bases at V and 8 bases at J, leaving 14 bases unmatched. Germline assignment: CDR1 SGHTA and CDR2 FQGNSA. This CDR3 reads CASSKDNSGGAEDEQFF. The DNA of the CDR3 is TGTGCCAGCAGCAAAGACAATAGCGGGGGGGCTGAAGATGAGCAGTTCTTC.

This clonotype was counted between two and nine times. The CDR3 DNA is TGTGCCAGCAGTTACAACAGGGAGGGGGCCCAAAACATTCAGTACTTC. This codes for CASSYNREGAQNIQYF. This chain links TRBV12-3 or TRBV12-4 with TRBJ2-4; either TRBD1 or TRBD2 may fit D (7 bases each). There are 16 residues in the CDR3. Trimming left V 4 bases short and J 5 bases short, with 18 bases between.

This chain uses TRBV11-2 with TRBJ2-7; no clear D. The CDR3 totals 15 residues. Trimming took 2 bases from V and 5 from J, leaving 16 bases between them. Germline CDR1 reads SGHAT; CDR2 reads FQNNGV. The CDR3 region is CASSLMGKNDDEQYF. DNA for the CDR3: TGTGCCAGCAGCTTAATGGGGAAAAACGACGACGAGCAGTACTTC.